Listed below are T cell receptor beta chains from one sample, sequenced in a study of metastatic and nonmetastatic thyroid tumors. TCRdb redid the clone calls on the PCR reads using MiXCR. This table holds 34,000 or so clones, around 17% found once. The sequenced material came from blood. The receptors shown here come from a female donor with papillary thyroid cancer or a benign thyroid nodule (not recorded which). Some clones in this sample may be carry-over from other donors' samples. Both conserved end residues are part of each CDR3. The D gene is left open where the match is weak. Where a row states a size, it is once, few, many or the class of an expanded clone; other rows omit it.

cdr3_aa	cdr3_nt	clone_size	v_call	j_call	d_call
CATSIVLAGGRVKTQYF	TGTGCCACCAGCATAGTTCTAGCGGGAGGGCGGGTTAAGACCCAGTACTTC	few	TRBV15	TRBJ2-5	TRBD2
CASSLGPRAEAFF	TGTGCCAGCAGTTTGGGGCCGCGGGCTGAAGCTTTCTTT	many	TRBV27	TRBJ1-1	-
CSARDYRENYGYTF	TGCAGTGCTAGAGACTACAGGGAGAACTATGGCTACACCTTC	many	TRBV20-1	TRBJ1-2	-
CASSKRDRAYYGYTF	TGTGCCAGCAGCAAAAGGGACAGGGCTTACTATGGCTACACCTTC	many	TRBV6-1	TRBJ1-2	TRBD1
CASSGEGTGANVLTF	TGTGCCAGCAGTGGAGAGGGGACTGGGGCCAACGTCCTGACTTTC	many	TRBV6-1	TRBJ2-6	-
CASGRLAGHYEQYF	TGTGCCAGCGGGCGACTAGCGGGACACTACGAGCAGTACTTC	many	TRBV28	TRBJ2-7	TRBD2
CASSYGGANVLTF	TGTGCCAGCAGTTACGGAGGGGCCAACGTCCTGACTTTC	many	TRBV6-5	TRBJ2-6	-
CASTRMSSAPNTGELFF	TGTGCCAGTACCAGAATGTCTAGCGCTCCGAACACCGGGGAGCTGTTTTTT	many	TRBV19	TRBJ2-2	-
CASSPSTSGRHEQYF	TGTGCCAGCAGTCCATCGACTAGCGGGAGACACGAGCAGTACTTC	many	TRBV27	TRBJ2-7	TRBD2
CASSPRAVNTGELFF	TGTGCCAGCAGTCCCCGGGCAGTGAACACCGGGGAGCTGTTTTTT	many	TRBV7-6	TRBJ2-2	-
CASSQVVLPRTDTQYF	TGTGCCAGCAGCCAAGTAGTCCTCCCTCGCACAGATACGCAGTATTTT	many	TRBV14	TRBJ2-3	-
CATSDSAGPGQGAWQPQHF	TGTGCCACCAGTGATTCCGCCGGTCCCGGACAGGGGGCCTGGCAGCCCCAGCATTTT	many	TRBV24-1	TRBJ1-5	TRBD1
CSADSASSYNEQFF	TGCAGTGCTGATAGCGCGAGCTCTTACAATGAGCAGTTCTTC	-	TRBV20-1	TRBJ2-1	-
CASSLKVGGQETQYF	TGTGCCAGCAGCTTGAAAGTAGGGGGGCAAGAGACCCAGTACTTC	many	TRBV5-6	TRBJ2-5	-
CASSPPSSGANVLTF	TGTGCCAGCAGCCCCCCGTCCTCTGGGGCCAACGTCCTGACTTTC	many	TRBV7-9	TRBJ2-6	-
CASKTLLAGGNNEQFF	TGTGCCAGCAAGACTCTACTGGCGGGAGGGAACAATGAGCAGTTCTTC	few	TRBV6-1	TRBJ2-1	TRBD2
CASSLGWFARGETQYF	TGCGCCAGCAGCTTGGGGTGGTTTGCGAGAGGAGAGACCCAGTACTTC	-	TRBV5-1	TRBJ2-5	-
CASSPLISGTYNEQFF	TGTGCCAGCTCACCACTTATCAGCGGGACCTACAATGAGCAGTTCTTC	many	TRBV18	TRBJ2-1	TRBD2
CASSPGTPTYEQYF	TGTGCCAGCTCACCTGGGACACCTACCTACGAGCAGTACTTC	many	TRBV18	TRBJ2-7	-
CASRLGETQYF	TGCGCCAGCAGACTAGGAGAGACCCAGTACTTC	many	TRBV5-1	TRBJ2-5	-
CASTLLPGRQETQYF	TGCGCCAGCACACTCCTGCCGGGACGCCAAGAGACCCAGTACTTC	many	TRBV5-1	TRBJ2-5	-
CASSQASTPGEQFF	TGCGCCAGCAGCCAGGCGTCGACCCCTGGTGAGCAGTTCTTC	many	TRBV4-1	TRBJ2-1	-
CASSQDSGIAYNEQFF	TGTGCCAGCAGCCAGGATAGCGGGATAGCCTACAATGAGCAGTTCTTC	many	TRBV28	TRBJ2-1	TRBD2
CASEGAGTQYF	TGTGCCAGCGAGGGAGCAGGGACGCAGTATTTT	many	TRBV2	TRBJ2-3	-
CASSLRQAQEKLFF	TGTGCCAGCAGCTTGAGACAGGCCCAGGAAAAACTGTTTTTT	few	TRBV5-6	TRBJ1-4	-
CSAGLLAGYNEQFF	TGCAGTGCTGGATTACTAGCTGGTTACAATGAGCAGTTCTTC	-	TRBV20-1	TRBJ2-1	-
CASIPTVSVAGANVLTF	TGCGCCAGCATCCCGACCGTGAGCGTGGCTGGGGCCAACGTCCTGACTTTC	-	TRBV5-1	TRBJ2-6	-
CASSSDVQGPGNQPQHF	TGTGCCAGCAGCTCGGATGTACAGGGGCCTGGCAATCAGCCCCAGCATTTT	many	TRBV5-4	TRBJ1-5	TRBD1